This TCR beta chain appears in the sequencing data of a study of T cells in Graves' hyperthyroidism and ophthalmopathy. Study-level background: Once the initial diagnosis was made, peripheral blood was obtained before any treatment. Whole-study findings and limits: Most clonotypes expanded in the thyroid (above 0.001) were also present in blood.

Each diagnosis was grounded in clinical symptoms, serum thyroxine and TRAb, thyroid ultrasound, and orbital computed tomography. The CDR3 is 16 amino acids. Germline CDR1 and CDR2: LGHDT and YNNKEL (reference sequence). V was clipped by 4 bases and J by 3 bases; unmatched bases: 9. RNA transcripts provided the source from which TCR beta CDR3 regions were amplified. With the HTBI primer set, the TCR CDR3 went through a first round of RT-PCR. TCRdb analysed the multiplex PCR reads with MiXCR anew, one entry per CDR3 protein. Among 600,000 to 850,000 distinct CDR3 sequences listed, 18% were seen once. For this clonotype: What it recognizes is unknown.

The sequence was collected from a woman aged 50 to 65 with Graves' hyperthyroidism that later progressed to Graves' ophthalmopathy. The V gene is TRBV3-1, the J gene TRBJ2-5; TRBD2 matches 9 bases. Sequences were obtained from blood. CDR3 residues: CASSRRLAGRKETQYF. CDR3 nucleotides: TGTGCCAGCAGCCGCCGCCTAGCGGGGCGAAAAGAGACCCAGTACTTC.